Listed here are 9 T cell receptor beta chains from one sample, sequenced in a study of T cells after posttransplantation cyclophosphamide. Profiled with immunoSEQ multiplex PCR; TCRdb holds only in-frame clones, not every one. Here the sample spans a few thousand clones, around 72% being singletons. Methotrexate plus calcineurin inhibitor accompanied controls' myeloablative marrow transplants; sampling was 1 year later. The specimen comprised PBMCs, sampled 300 to 330 days after allogeneic stem cell transplant with calcineurin inhibitor and methotrexate. These receptors were collected from a female patient in her forties or fifties who received an allogeneic stem cell transplant from an unrelated donor, was CMV-positive, and had acute and chronic GVHD. Some T cells may possibly be graft donor cells.

This chain uses TRBV6-5 with TRBJ1-4; 9 bases match TRBD1. Per the germline V gene, CDR1 is MNHEY and CDR2 is SVGAGI. This CDR3 has 15 residues. The junction had 10 bases not matched to a gene; V was cut back by 6 bases and J by 8 bases. DNA for the CDR3: TGTGCCAGCAGCTATGGGGACAGGGTAGGAGAAAAACTGTTTTTT. Translating it yields CASSYGDRVGEKLFF.

This clone came up once. The CDR3 loop is CASSMGQIYEQYF. The CDR3 DNA reads as TGTGCCAGTAGTATGGGACAGATCTACGAGCAGTACTTC. V and J are TRBV19 and TRBJ2-5, with 7 nucleotides matching TRBD1. The J call may not be correct, given that the DNA end is closer to TRBJ2-7. CDR1 is LNHDA and CDR2 is SQIVND in the germline V gene (reference sequence). CDR3 length equals 13 residues.

The chain links TRBV5-6 to TRBJ2-7; 15 nucleotides align to TRBD2. CDR1 and CDR2 from the germline V gene are SGHDT and YYEEEE. V lost 2 bases, J lost 0 bases, and 3 bases stayed unmatched. The CDR3 has 17 amino acids. The CDR3 sequence is CASSFRTSGRGSYEQYF. DNA of the CDR3: TGTGCCAGCAGCTTTCGGACTAGCGGGAGGGGCTCCTACGAGCAGTACTTC. The full variable domain, its missing parts supplied by reference TRBV5-6 and TRBJ2-7, is DAGVTQSPTHLIKTRGQQVTLRCSPKSGHDTVSWYQQALGQGPQFIFQYYEEEERQRGNFPDRFSGHQFPNYSSELNVNALLLGDSALYLCASSFRTSGRGSYEQYFGPGTRLTVT.

The rearrangement links TRBV14 to TRBJ1-6, with TRBD1 matching 7 bases. This CDR3 region has 16 residues. CDR1 SGHDN and CDR2 FVKESK come from the germline V gene. J lost 8 bases, V lost 5 bases, and 12 bases had no gene match. The CDR3 spells CASSSRTGLLYSPLHF. DNA for the CDR3: TGTGCCAGCAGCTCTAGGACAGGATTATTATATTCACCCCTCCACTTT.

The V call is TRBV4-2, the J call TRBJ2-7; D call uncertain. The V gene lost 0 bases and the J gene lost 3 bases, with 6 bases spanning the gap. Per the germline V gene, CDR1 is LGHNA and CDR2 is YNFKEQ. The CDR3 is 13 amino acids. The CDR3 region has the DNA TGTGCCAGCAGCCAAGATCACGGCTACGAGCAGTACTTC. Translation: CASSQDHGYEQYF.

The chain couples TRBV7-9 to TRBJ1-1; D is undetermined. CDR3 length equals 13 residues. The V and J ends lost 6 bases and 5 bases respectively, with 13 bases between them. Germline CDR1 and CDR2: SEHNR and FQNEAQ (reference sequence). The CDR3 loop reads CASRELGVTEAFF. The DNA of the CDR3 is TGTGCCAGCAGGGAACTCGGGGTTACTGAAGCTTTCTTT.

This clone was recorded only once. The genes are TRBV9 and TRBJ1-3; weak D call: TRBD1 (6 bases). Per germline, CDR1 SGDLS and CDR2 YYNGEE. The CDR3 covers 15 residues. Trimming removed 6 bases at V and 3 bases at J, with 16 bases between. The CDR3 is CASTGGQGGGNTIYF. The CDR3 bases are TGTGCCAGCACCGGGGGGCAGGGAGGTGGAAACACCATATATTTT. The complete variable domain, with remaining parts taken from reference TRBV9 and TRBJ1-3, reads DSGVTQTPKHLITATGQRVTLRCSPRSGDLSVYWYQQSLDQGLQFLIQYYNGEERAKGNILERFSAQQFPDLHSELNLSSLELGDSALYFCASTGGQGGGNTIYFGEGSWLTVV.

This clone was seen a single time. The chain carries TRBV6-5 and TRBJ2-1; 7 nucleotides line up with TRBD2. Germline trimming cut 6 bases from V and 3 bases from J; bases unmatched to any gene: 8. CDR1 is MNHEY and CDR2 is SVGAGI in the germline V gene. There are 15 residues in the CDR3. This CDR3 is CASSSRGGRYNEQFF. DNA for the CDR3: TGTGCCAGCAGCTCCCGGGGAGGGCGCTACAATGAGCAGTTCTTC.

The rearrangement links TRBV5-4 to TRBJ2-3, with D tentatively TRBD2 (6 bases). Deletions cut 3 bases from V and 4 bases from J, with 9 bases between. CDR1 is SGHNT, CDR2 YYREEE, per germline (reference sequence). This CDR3 contains 13 residues. The CDR3 region has the DNA TGTGCCAGCAGCTCTCGCGGGGCAGATACGCAGTATTTT. Protein sequence: CASSSRGADTQYF.